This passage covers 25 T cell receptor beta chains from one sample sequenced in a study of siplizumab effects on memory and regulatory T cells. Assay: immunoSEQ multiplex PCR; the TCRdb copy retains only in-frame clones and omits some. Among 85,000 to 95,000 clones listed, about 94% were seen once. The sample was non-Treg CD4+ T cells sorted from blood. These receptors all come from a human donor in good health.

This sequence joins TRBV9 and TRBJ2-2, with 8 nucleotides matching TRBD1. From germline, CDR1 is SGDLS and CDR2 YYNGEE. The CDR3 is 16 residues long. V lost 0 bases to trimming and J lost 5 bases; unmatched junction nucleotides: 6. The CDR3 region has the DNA TGTGCCAGCAGCGTAGGAGTTGGACAGGGAACCGGGGAGCTGTTTTTT. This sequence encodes CASSVGVGQGTGELFF.

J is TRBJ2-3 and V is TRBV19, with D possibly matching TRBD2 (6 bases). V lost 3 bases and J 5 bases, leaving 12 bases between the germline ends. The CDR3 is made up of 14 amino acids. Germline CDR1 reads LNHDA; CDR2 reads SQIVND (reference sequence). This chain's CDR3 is CASSIWRGGDTQYF. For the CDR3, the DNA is TGTGCCAGTAGTATCTGGAGGGGAGGAGATACGCAGTATTTT.

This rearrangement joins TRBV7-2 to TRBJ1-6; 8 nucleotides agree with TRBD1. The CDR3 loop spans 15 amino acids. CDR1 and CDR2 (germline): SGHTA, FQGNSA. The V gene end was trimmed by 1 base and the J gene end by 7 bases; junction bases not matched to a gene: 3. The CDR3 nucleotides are TGTGCCAGCAGCTTAGGCTGGACAGGGAATTCACCCCTCCACTTT. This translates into CASSLGWTGNSPLHF.

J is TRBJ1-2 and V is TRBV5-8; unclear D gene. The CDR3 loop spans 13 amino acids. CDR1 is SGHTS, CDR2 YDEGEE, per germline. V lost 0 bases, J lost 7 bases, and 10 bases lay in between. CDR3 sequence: CASSLATVGGYTF. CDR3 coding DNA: TGTGCCAGCAGCTTGGCAACGGTTGGTGGCTACACCTTC. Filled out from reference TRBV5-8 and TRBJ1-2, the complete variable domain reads EAGVTQSPTHLIKTRGQQATLRCSPISGHTSVYWYQQALGLGLQFLLWYDEGEERNRGNFPPRFSGRQFPNYSSELNVNALELEDSALYLCASSLATVGGYTFGSGTRLTVV.

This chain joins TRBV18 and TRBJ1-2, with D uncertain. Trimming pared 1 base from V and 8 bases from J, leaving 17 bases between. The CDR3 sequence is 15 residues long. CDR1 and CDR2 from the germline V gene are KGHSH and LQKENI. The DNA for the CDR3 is TGTGCCAGCTCACCACTTGAGACACCGGGTTCGGGCTACACCTTC. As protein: CASSPLETPGSGYTF.

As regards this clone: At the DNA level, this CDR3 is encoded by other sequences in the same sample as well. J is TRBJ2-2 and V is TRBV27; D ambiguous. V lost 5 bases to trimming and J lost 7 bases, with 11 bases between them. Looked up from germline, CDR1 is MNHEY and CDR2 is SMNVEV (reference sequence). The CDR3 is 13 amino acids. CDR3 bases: TGTGCCAGCAGTGCCCCACCGTACGGGGAGCTGTTTTTT. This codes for CASSAPPYGELFF.

CDR3 sequence: CASSLAGQGQETQYF. The DNA of the CDR3 is TGTGCCAGCAGCTTAGCGGGACAGGGCCAAGAGACCCAGTACTTC. The genes are TRBV7-6 and TRBJ2-5, with TRBD1 matching 9 bases. From germline, CDR1 is SGHVS and CDR2 FNYEAQ. This CDR3 region has 15 residues. Trimming cost V 0 bases and J 1 base; bases outside gene matches: 0.

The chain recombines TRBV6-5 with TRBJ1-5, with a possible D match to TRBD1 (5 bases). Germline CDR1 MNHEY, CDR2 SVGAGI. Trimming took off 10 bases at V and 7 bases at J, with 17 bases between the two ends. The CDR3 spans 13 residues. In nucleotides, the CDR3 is TGTGCCAATACGGGGCCGGGAGGGCAGCCCCAGCATTTT. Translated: CANTGPGGQPQHF.

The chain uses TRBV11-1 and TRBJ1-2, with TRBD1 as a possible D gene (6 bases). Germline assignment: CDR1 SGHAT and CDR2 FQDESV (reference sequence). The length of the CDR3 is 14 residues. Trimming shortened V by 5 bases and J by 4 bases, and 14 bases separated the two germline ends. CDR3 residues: CASSELLGGYGYTF. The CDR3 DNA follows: TGTGCCAGCAGCGAACTTCTAGGGGGCTATGGCTACACCTTC.

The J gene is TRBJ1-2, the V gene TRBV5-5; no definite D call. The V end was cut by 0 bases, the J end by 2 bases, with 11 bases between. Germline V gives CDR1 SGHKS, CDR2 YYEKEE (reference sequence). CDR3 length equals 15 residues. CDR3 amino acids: CASSLAPQTNYGYTF. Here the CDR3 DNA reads TGTGCCAGCAGCTTGGCCCCGCAGACCAACTATGGCTACACCTTC.

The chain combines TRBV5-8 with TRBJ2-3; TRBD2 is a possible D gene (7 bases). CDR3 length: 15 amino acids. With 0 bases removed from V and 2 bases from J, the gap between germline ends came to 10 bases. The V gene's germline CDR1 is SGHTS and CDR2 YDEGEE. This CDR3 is CASSLEGGPTDTQYF. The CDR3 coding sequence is TGTGCCAGCAGCTTGGAGGGGGGGCCCACAGATACGCAGTATTTT.

The CDR3 spells CASTSNTEAFF. The CDR3 DNA follows: TGTGCCAGCACCTCGAACACTGAAGCTTTCTTT. The chain recombines TRBV7-9 with TRBJ1-1; no reliable D call. CDR1 and CDR2 from the germline V gene are SEHNR and FQNEAQ (reference sequence). Deletions cut 7 bases from V and 1 base from J, with 4 bases between. The CDR3 extends over 11 amino acids.

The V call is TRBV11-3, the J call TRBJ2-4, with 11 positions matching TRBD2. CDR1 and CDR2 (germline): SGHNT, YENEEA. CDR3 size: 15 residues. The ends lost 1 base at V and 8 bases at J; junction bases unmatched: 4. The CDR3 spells CASSLGVSGRDIQYF. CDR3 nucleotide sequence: TGTGCCAGCAGCTTAGGGGTTAGCGGGAGGGACATTCAGTACTTC.

This CDR3 is CASSWDSRGGQPQHF. CDR3 DNA: TGTGCCAGCAGCTGGGACTCCCGGGGTGGCCAGCCCCAGCATTTT. The chain links TRBV5-8 to TRBJ1-5; tentatively, D is TRBD1 (5 bases). This CDR3 region has 15 residues. Germline V gene sequence: CDR1 SGHTS, CDR2 YDEGEE. V was trimmed by 3 bases and J by 7 bases, leaving 17 bases between them.

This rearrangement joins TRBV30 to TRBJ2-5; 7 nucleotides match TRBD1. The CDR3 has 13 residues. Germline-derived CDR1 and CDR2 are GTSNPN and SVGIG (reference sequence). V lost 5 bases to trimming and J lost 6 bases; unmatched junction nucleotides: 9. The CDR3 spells CAWDLQGLKTQYF. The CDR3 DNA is TGTGCCTGGGACTTACAGGGGCTGAAGACCCAGTACTTC.

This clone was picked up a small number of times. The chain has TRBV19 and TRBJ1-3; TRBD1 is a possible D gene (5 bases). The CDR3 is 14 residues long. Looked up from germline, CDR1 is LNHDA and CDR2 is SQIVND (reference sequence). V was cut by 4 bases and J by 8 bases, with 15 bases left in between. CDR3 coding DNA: TGTGCCAGTAGTAACCCGGGGACCGGCGACACCATATATTTT. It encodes CASSNPGTGDTIYF.

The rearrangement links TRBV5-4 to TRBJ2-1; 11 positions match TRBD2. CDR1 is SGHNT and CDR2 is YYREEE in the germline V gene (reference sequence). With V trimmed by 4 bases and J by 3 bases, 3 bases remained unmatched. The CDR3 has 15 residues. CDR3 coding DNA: TGTGCCAGCAGCACCGGGACTAGCGGCTACAATGAGCAGTTCTTC. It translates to CASSTGTSGYNEQFF.

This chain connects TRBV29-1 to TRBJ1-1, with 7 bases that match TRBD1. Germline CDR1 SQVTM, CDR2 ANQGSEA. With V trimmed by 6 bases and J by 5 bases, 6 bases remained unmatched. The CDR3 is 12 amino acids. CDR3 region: CSVRQGRTEAFF. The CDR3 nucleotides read TGCAGCGTCCGACAGGGAAGGACTGAAGCTTTCTTT.

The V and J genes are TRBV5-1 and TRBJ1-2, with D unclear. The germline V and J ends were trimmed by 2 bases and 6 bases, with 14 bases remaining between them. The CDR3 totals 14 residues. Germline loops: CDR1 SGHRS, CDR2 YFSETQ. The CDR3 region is CASSLRDESDGYTF. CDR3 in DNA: TGCGCCAGCAGCTTAAGAGACGAGAGCGATGGCTACACCTTC.

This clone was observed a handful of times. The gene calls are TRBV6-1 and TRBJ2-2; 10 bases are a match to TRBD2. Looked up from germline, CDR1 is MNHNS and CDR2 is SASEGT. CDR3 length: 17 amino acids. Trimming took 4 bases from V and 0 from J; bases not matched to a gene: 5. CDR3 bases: TGTGCCAGCAGTGTGGCTAGCGGGGGTCCGAACACCGGGGAGCTGTTTTTT. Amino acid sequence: CASSVASGGPNTGELFF.

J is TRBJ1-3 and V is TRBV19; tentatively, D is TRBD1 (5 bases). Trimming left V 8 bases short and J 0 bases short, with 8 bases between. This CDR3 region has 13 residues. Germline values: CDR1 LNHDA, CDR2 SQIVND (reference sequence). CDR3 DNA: TGTGCCAGTTCCCAGGGCTCTGGAAACACCATATATTTT. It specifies CASSQGSGNTIYF.

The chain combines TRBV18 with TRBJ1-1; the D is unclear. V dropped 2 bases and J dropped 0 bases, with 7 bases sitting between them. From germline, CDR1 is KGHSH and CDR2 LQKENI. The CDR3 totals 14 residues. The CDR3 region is CASSPGLLNTEAFF. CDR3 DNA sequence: TGTGCCAGCTCACCAGGACTGTTGAACACTGAAGCTTTCTTT.

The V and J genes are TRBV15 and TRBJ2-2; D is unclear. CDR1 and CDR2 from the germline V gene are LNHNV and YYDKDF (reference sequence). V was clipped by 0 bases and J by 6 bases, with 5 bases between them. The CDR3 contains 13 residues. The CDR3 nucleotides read TGTGCCACCAGCAGAGATCTATCCGGGGAGCTGTTTTTT. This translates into CATSRDLSGELFF.

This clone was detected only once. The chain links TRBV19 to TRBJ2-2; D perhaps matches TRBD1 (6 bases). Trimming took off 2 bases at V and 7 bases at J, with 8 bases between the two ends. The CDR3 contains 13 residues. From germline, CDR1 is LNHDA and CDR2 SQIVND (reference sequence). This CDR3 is CASSINRVGELFF. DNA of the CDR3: TGTGCCAGTAGTATAAACAGGGTCGGGGAGCTGTTTTTT.

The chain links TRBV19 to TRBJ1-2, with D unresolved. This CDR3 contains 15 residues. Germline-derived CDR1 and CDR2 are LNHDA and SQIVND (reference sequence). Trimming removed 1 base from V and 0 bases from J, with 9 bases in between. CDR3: CASSIGTRANYGYTF. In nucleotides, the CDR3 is TGTGCCAGTAGTATAGGAACAAGAGCTAACTATGGCTACACCTTC.